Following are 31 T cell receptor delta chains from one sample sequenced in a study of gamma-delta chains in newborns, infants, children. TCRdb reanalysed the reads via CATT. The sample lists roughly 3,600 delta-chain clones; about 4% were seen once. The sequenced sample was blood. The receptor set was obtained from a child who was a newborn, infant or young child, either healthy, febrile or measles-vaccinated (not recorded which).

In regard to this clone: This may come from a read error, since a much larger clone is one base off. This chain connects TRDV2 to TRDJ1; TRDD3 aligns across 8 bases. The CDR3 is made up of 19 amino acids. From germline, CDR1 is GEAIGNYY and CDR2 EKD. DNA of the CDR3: TGTGCCTGTGACACCGTAGCTGGGGGAGTGAGACAGTACACCGGTAAACTCATCTTT. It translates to CACDTVAGGVRQYTGKLIF.

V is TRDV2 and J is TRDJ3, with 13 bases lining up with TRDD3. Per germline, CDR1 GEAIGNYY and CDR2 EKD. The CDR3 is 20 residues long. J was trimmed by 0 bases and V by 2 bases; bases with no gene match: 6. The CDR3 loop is CACDMTGGYDGSWDTRQMFF. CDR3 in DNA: TGTGCCTGTGACATGACTGGGGGATACGATGGCTCCTGGGACACCCGACAGATGTTTTTC.

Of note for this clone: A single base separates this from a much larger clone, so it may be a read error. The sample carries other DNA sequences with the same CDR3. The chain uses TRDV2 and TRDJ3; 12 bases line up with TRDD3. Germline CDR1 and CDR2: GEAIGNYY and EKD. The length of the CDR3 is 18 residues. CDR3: CACDKILGDTWDTRQMFF. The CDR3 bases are TGTGCCTGTGACAAAATACTGGGGGATACCTGGGACACCCGGCAGATGTTTTTC.

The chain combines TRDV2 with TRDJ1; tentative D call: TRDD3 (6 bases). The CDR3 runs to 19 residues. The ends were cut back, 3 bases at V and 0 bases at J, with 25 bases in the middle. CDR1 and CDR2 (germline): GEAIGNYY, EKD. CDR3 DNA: TGTGCCTGTGACGCTTTGCGCGGGATAGGCCTAGTGTACACCGATAAACTCATCTTT. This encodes CACDALRGIGLVYTDKLIF.

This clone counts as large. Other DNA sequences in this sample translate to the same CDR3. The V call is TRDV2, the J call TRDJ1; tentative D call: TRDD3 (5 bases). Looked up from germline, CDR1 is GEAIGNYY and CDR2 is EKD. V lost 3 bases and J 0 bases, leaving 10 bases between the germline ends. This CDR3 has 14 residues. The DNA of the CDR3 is TGTGCCTGTGACGGGTTGGGGTACACCGATAAACTCATCTTT. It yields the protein CACDGLGYTDKLIF.

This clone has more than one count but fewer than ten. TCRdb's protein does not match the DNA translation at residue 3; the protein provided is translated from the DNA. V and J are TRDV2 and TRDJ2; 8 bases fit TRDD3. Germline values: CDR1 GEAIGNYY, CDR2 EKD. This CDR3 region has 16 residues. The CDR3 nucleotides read TGTGCCCGTGACACCGTGGGGGATGCTTTGACAGCACAACTCTTCTTT. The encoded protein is CARDTVGDALTAQLFF.

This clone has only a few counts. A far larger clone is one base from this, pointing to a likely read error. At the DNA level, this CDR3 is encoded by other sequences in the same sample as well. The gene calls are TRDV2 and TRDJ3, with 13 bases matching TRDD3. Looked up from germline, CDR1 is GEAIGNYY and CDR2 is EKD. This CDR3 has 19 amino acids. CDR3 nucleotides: TGCGCCTGTGACACCGTACTGGGGGATACGGCCTGGGACACCCGACAGATGTTTTTC. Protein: CACDTVLGDTAWDTRQMFF.

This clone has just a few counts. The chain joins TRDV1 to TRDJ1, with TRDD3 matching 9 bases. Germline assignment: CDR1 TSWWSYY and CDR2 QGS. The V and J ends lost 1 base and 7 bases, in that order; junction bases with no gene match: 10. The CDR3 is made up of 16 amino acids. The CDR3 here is CALGEQLQGIRGKLIF. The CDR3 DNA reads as TGTGCTCTTGGGGAACAACTCCAGGGGATACGGGGTAAACTCATCTTT.

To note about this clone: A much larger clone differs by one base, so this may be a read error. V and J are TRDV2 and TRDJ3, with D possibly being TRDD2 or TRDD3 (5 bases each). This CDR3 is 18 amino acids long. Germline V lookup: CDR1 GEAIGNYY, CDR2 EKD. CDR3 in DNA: TGTGCCTGTGACACCGTTGGTCCTAGCTCCTGGGACACCCAACAGATGTTTTTC. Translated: CACDTVGPSSWDTQQMFF.

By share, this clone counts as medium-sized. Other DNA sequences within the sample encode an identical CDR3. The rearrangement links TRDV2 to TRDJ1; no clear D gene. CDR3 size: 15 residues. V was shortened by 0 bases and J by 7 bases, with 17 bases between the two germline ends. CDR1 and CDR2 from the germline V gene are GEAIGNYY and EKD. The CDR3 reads CACDTVEGGRAKLIF. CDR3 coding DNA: TGTGCCTGTGACACCGTCGAGGGTGGGCGGGCTAAACTCATCTTT.

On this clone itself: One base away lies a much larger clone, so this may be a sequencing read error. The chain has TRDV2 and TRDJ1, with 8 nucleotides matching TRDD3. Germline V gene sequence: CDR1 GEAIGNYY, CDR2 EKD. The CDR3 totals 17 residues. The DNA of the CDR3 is TGTGCCGGTGATTTACTACTGGGGGCGGGGAACACCGATAAACTCATCTTT. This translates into CAGDLLLGAGNTDKLIF.

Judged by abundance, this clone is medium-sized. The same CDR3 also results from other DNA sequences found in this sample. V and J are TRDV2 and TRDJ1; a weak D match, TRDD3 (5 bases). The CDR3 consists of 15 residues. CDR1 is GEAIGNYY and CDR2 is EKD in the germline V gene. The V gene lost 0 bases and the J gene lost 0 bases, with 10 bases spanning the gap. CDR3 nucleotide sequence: TGTGCCTGTGACACCGTGGGGTCCAACACCGATAAACTCATCTTT. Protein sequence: CACDTVGSNTDKLIF.

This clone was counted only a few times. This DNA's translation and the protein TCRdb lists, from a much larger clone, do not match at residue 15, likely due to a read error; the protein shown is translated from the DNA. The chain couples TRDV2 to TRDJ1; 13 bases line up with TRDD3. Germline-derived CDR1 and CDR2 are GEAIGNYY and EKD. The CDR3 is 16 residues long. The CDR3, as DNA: TGTGCCTGTGACGCCCTCGTACTGGGGGATACGGATAAACTCACCTTT. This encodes CACDALVLGDTDKLTF.

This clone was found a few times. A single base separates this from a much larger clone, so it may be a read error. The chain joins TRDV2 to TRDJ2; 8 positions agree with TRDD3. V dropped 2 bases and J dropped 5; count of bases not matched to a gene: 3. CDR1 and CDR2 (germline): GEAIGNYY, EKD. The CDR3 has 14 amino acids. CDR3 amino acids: CACDILGATAQLFF. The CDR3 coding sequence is TGTGCCTGTGACATACTGGGGGCTACAGCACAACTCTTCTTT.

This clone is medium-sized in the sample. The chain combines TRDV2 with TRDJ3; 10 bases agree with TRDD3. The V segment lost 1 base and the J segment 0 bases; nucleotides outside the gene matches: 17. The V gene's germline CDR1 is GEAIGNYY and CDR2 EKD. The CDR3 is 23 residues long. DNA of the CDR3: TGTGCCTGTGACACTCTTACTGAGGGGGATACGAGAAAAAGCTCCTGGGACACCCGACAGATGTTTTTC. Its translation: CACDTLTEGDTRKSSWDTRQMFF.

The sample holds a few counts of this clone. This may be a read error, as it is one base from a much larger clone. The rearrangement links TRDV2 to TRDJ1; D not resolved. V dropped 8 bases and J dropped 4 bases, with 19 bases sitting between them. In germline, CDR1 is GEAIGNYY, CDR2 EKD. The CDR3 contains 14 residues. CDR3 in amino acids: CASVELGPDDKLIF. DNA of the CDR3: TGTGCCTCCGTCGAATTGGGTCCGGACGATAAACTCATCTTT.

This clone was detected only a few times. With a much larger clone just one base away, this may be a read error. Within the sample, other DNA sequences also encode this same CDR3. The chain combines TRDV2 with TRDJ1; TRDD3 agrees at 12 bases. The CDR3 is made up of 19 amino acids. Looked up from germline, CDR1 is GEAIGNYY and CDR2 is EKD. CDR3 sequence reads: CACDTVLRTGGYLTDKLIF. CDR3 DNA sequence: TGTGCCTGCGACACCGTGCTACGGACTGGGGGATACCTGACCGATAAACTCATCTTT.

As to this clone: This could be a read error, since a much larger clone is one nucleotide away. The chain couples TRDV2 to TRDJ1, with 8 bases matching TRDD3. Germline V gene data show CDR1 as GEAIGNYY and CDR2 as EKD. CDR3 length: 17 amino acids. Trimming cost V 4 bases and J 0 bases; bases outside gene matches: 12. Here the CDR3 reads CACDLLLGAGDTDKLIF. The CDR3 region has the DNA TGTGCCTGTGATTTACTACTGGGGGCGGGGGACACCGATAAACTCATCTTT.

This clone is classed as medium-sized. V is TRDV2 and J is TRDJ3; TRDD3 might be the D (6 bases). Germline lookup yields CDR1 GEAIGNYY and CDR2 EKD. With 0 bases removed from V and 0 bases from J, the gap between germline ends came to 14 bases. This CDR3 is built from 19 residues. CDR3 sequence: CACDTGWGASSWDTRQMFF. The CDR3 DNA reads TGTGCCTGTGACACCGGATGGGGGGCCAGCTCCTGGGACACCCGACAGATGTTTTTC.

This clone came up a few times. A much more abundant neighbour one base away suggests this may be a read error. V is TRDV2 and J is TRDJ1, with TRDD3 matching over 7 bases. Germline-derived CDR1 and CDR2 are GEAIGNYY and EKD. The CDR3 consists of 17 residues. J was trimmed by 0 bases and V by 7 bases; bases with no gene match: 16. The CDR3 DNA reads TGTGCCTGCTCATCTCTGGGGGCCCAAGTATACACCGATAAACTCATCTTT. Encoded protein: CACSSLGAQVYTDKLIF.

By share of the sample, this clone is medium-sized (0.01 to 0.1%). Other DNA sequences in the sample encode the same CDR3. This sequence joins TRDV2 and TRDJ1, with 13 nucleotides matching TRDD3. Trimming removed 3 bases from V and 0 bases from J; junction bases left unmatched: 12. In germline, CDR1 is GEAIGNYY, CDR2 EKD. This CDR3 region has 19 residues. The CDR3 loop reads CACDPVLGDTNQYTDKLIF. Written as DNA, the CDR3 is TGTGCCTGTGACCCTGTACTGGGGGATACGAACCAGTACACCGATAAACTCATCTTT.

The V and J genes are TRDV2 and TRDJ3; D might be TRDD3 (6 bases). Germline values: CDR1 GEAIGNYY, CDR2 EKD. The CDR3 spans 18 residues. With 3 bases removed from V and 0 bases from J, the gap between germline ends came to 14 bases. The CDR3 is CACDSILGSSWDTRQMFF. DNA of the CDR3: TGTGCCTGTGACTCCATACTGGGCAGCTCCTGGGACACCCGACAGATGTTTTTC.

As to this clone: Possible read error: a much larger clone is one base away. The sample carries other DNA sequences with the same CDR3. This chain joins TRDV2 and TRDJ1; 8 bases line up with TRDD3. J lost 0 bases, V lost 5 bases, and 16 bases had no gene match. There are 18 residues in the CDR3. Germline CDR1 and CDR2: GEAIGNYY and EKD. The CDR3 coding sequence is TGTGCCTGTGTCGAGCTAGGGGATACACACGCCTACACCGATAAACTCATCTTT. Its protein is CACVELGDTHAYTDKLIF.

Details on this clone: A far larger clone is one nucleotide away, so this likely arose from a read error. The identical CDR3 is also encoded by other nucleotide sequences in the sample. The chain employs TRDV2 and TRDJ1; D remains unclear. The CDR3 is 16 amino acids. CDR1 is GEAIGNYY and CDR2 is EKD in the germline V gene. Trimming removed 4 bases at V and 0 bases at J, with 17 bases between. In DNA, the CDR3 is TGTGCCTGTGATCAAGTTAGCCGGACGGACACCGATAAACTCATCTTT. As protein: CACDQVSRTDTDKLIF.

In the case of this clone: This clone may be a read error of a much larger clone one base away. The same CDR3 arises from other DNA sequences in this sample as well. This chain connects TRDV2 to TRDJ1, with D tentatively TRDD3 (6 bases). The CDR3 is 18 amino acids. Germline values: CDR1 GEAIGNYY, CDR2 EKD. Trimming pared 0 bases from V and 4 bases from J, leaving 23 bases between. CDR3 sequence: CACDTVGHTGEGDDKLIF. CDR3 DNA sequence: TGTGCCTGTGACACCGTTGGCCATACAGGGGAGGGGGACGATAAACTCATCTTT.

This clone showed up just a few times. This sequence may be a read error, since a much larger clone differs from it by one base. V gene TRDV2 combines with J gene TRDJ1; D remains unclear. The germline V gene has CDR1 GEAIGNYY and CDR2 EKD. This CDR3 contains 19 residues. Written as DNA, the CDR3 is TGTGCCTGTGACACCTTAACTCGCGGACCCCTCACATACACCGATAACCTCATCTTT. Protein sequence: CACDTLTRGPLTYTDNLIF.

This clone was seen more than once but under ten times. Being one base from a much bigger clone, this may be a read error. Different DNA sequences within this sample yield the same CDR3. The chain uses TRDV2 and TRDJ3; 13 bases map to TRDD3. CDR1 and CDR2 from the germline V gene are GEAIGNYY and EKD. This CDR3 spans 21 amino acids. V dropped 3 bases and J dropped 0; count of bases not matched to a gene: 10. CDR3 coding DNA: TGTGCCTGTGACCCTGTACTGGGGGATACGATCAGCTCCTGGGACACCCGACAGATGTTTTTC. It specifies CACDPVLGDTISSWDTRQMFF.

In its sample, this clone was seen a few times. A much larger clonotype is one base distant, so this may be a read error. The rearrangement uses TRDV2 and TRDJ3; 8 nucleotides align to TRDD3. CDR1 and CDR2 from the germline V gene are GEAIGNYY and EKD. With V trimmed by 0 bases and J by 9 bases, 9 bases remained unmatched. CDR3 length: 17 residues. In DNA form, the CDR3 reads TGTGCCTGTGACACCGCTGGGGGAACCCGGGGCACCCGACAGATGTTTTTC. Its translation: CACDTAGGTRGTRQMFF.

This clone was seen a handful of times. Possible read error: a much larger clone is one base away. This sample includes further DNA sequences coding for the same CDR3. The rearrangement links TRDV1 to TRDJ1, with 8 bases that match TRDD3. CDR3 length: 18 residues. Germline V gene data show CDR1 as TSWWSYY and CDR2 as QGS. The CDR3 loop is CALGPQLLPLVTGGKLIF. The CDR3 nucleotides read TGCGCTCTTGGGCCACAATTACTTCCCCTCGTTACTGGGGGGAAACTCATCTTT.

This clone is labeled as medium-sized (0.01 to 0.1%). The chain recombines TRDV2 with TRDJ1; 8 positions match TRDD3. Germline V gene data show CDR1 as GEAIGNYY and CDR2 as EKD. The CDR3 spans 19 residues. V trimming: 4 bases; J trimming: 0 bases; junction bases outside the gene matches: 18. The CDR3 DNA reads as TGTGCCTGTGATCCCACTCCGCCTGGGGGACACCCAAACACCGATAAACTCATCTTT. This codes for CACDPTPPGGHPNTDKLIF.

CDR3 sequence: CACDTAGALGDRSSDKLIF. In nucleotides, the CDR3 is TGTGCCTGTGACACCGCTGGGGCACTGGGGGATAGGAGCAGCGATAAACTCATCTTT. V is TRDV2 and J is TRDJ1; the match to TRDD3 covers 11 bases. There are 19 residues in the CDR3. Per the germline V gene, CDR1 is GEAIGNYY and CDR2 is EKD. The V gene end was trimmed by 0 bases and the J gene end by 4 bases; junction bases not matched to a gene: 15.